The rows below give T cell receptor beta chains drawn from one sample of a study of blood T cell repertoires in COVID-19. Measured with immunoSEQ multiplex PCR; TCRdb has only the in-frame clones, and not every one. Of 150,000 to 200,000 clones in the sample, approximately 87% were seen once. Sequencing was carried out using peripheral blood. Receptors originate from a woman in her 70s with COVID-19, enrolled during active disease. Both conserved end residues are part of each CDR3. The D gene is left open where the match is weak. Size values are once, few and many counts, or a class for expanded clones, and some rows have none.

V,J,D,size,CDR3,DNA
TRBV5-1,TRBJ1-1,.,.,CASSLEDRKEAEAFF,TGCGCCAGCAGCTTGGAAGATCGAAAGGAGGCTGAAGCTTTCTTT
TRBV9,TRBJ1-2,TRBD1,few,CASSGGQGAGYTF,TGTGCCAGCAGCGGAGGACAGGGGGCTGGCTACACCTTC
TRBV25-1,TRBJ1-2,.,.,CASSVRGKGYTF,TGTGCCAGCAGTGTACGGGGGAAAGGCTACACCTTC
TRBV11-2,TRBJ2-1,.,.,CASNIRAGATGGQFF,TGTGCCAGCAACATACGGGCAGGGGCGACGGGTGGGCAGTTCTTC
TRBV12-3/TRBV12-4,TRBJ1-2,.,.,CASSLPGYGYTF,TGTGCCAGCAGTTTACCAGGCTATGGCTACACCTTC
TRBV18,TRBJ2-4,TRBD1,.,CASRRGQGEGVAKNIQYF,TGTGCCTCCCGCCGTGGACAGGGTGAGGGGGTAGCCAAAAACATTCAGTACTTC
TRBV7-2,TRBJ1-4,.,.,CASSLRAGEKLFF,TGTGCCAGCAGCCTAAGAGCGGGGGAAAAACTGTTTTTT
TRBV7-2,TRBJ1-4,.,.,CASTDRQTNEKLFF,TGTGCCAGCACCGACAGACAAACTAATGAAAAACTGTTTTTT
TRBV15,TRBJ2-5,.,.,CATSRDAGAETQYF,TGTGCCACCAGCAGAGATGCGGGGGCGGAGACCCAGTACTTC
TRBV27,TRBJ1-2,.,.,CASSFRQGLGYGYTF,TGTGCCAGCAGTTTCAGGCAGGGGCTTGGCTATGGCTACACCTTC
TRBV19,TRBJ2-7,.,.,CASSIPGGAQYEQYF,TGTGCCAGTAGTATCCCCGGAGGGGCCCAGTACGAGCAGTACTTC